This is a list of T cell receptor beta chains from one sample in a study of T cells after yellow fever vaccination. TCRdb recomputed calls from the 5' RACE reads with MiXCR, one row per CDR3 protein. The sample lists 510,000 or so distinct CDR3 sequences; 19% were seen once. Material: PBMCs, obtained 15 days after the yellow fever booster vaccination. Receptor source: a man younger than 45 who received the YFV17D yellow fever vaccine. Each CDR3 is given with its conserved first and last residue.

TRBJ2-7	TRBV19	CASSTSGSNHEQYF
TRBJ2-7	TRBV20-1	CSASPSGRGSSYEQYF
TRBJ2-1	TRBV29-1	CSVEDRARGSSNEQFF
TRBJ1-2	TRBV27	CASKGQGPYGYTF
TRBJ2-2	TRBV10-3	CAISHDRDTGELFF
TRBJ2-5	TRBV15	CATHDREQETQYF
TRBJ2-3	TRBV11-2	CASSLVHGGISDTQYF
TRBJ2-3	TRBV7-2	CASSPLRTGDFTDTQYF
TRBJ2-7	TRBV5-1	CASSKGTGIESEQYF
TRBJ2-3	TRBV2	CASSEGLLAAGTDTQYF
TRBJ1-5	TRBV12-5	CASGLVGGNQPQHF
TRBJ2-7	TRBV7-2	CASSRQGPRNEQYF
TRBJ2-5	TRBV4-3	CASSQELQRNQETQYF
TRBJ2-7	TRBV7-2	CASSVMTYEQYF
TRBJ2-1	TRBV5-1	CASSLFGGSRKDNEQFF
TRBJ2-6	TRBV6-1	CASRRPQTAGANVLTF
TRBJ1-6	TRBV5-1	CASSLGGRLSPLHF
TRBJ2-1	TRBV23-1	CASSQNDAGREYNEQFF
TRBJ2-7	TRBV20-1	CSAGPSGVEQYF
TRBJ2-7	TRBV5-6	CASSLISRGYEQYF
TRBJ2-2	TRBV11-2	CASSLRLADTGELFF
TRBJ2-7	TRBV6-5	CASSYATSPVEQYF
TRBJ2-1	TRBV10-3	CASQGTSGSSYNEQFF
TRBJ2-5	TRBV7-9	CASSPTGGAGTQYF
TRBJ2-1	TRBV12-3/TRBV12-4	CASGAPGGLHNEQFF
TRBJ2-2	TRBV12-3/TRBV12-4	CASSLKQGNTGELFF
TRBJ2-3	TRBV30	CAWSVPGSSTDTQYF
TRBJ1-5	TRBV12-3/TRBV12-4	CASSLLGGRGNQPQHF
TRBJ2-5	TRBV5-1	CASSRGDTLGETQYF
TRBJ2-6	TRBV6-5	CASSWAWGRGANVLTF
TRBJ2-5	TRBV4-3	CASSQDITVQETQYF
TRBJ1-5	TRBV30	CAWSPAGNQPQHF
TRBJ2-2	TRBV20-1	CSPRHGNTGELFF
TRBJ2-7	TRBV18	CASSTGVSYEQYF
TRBJ1-1	TRBV5-1	CASSLGGSGDTEAFF
TRBJ2-5	TRBV6-5	CASSYGRRKDSQGETQYF
TRBJ2-7	TRBV12-3/TRBV12-4	CASSQGTAYNYEQYF
TRBJ1-6	TRBV28	CASRTGTGLGSPLHF
TRBJ2-2	TRBV7-2	CASGSNGITGELFF
TRBJ2-3	TRBV10-3	CAISEEGVDTQYF
TRBJ2-7	TRBV6-5	CASSFETSGSYEQYF
TRBJ2-7	TRBV10-3	CAISPAGSSDYYEQYF
TRBJ2-3	TRBV6-6	CASTSGSDTQYF
TRBJ2-1	TRBV12-3/TRBV12-4	CASSNLAGVLNEQFF
TRBJ2-2	TRBV7-8	CASSYAVGTGELFF
TRBJ1-6	TRBV27	CASSPGRGNYNSPLHF
TRBJ2-5	TRBV27	CASLGLAGGEETQYF